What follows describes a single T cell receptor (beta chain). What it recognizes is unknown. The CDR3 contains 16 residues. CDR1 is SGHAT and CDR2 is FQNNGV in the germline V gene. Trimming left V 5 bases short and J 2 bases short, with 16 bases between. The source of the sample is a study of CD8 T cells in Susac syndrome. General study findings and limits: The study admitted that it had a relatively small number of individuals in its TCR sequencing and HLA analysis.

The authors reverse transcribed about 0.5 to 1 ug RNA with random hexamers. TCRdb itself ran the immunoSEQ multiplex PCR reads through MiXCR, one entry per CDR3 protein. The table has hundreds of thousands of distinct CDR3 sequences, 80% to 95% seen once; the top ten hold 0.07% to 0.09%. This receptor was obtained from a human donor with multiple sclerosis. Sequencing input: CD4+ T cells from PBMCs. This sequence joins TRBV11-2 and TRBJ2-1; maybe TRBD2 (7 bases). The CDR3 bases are TGTGCCAGCAGCCAACTCGGGGGGCGGACCTACAATGAGCAGTTCTTC. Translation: CASSQLGGRTYNEQFF.